This T cell receptor beta chain is drawn from a study of technical replicates of blood from a handful of donors. Trimming removed 2 bases at V and 0 bases at J, with 12 bases between. Germline-derived CDR1 and CDR2 are SGDLS and YYNGEE. CDR3 length equals 16 residues. Using immunoSEQ multiplex PCR, the repertoire was profiled, and TCRdb retains in-frame clones only, with some absent. The sample holds 65,000 to 90,000 clones, about 90% seen once. The receptor was derived from a human donor in good health. The gene calls are TRBV9 and TRBJ2-1, with D tentatively TRBD1 (5 bases). The sequenced sample was T cells isolated from PBMCs. The CDR3 loop reads CASSVLGASSYNEQFF. DNA for the CDR3: TGTGCCAGCAGCGTGCTAGGGGCCAGCTCCTACAATGAGCAGTTCTTC.